Below, 6 T cell receptor beta chains from the same sample are listed, as sequenced in a study of cytomegalovirus exposure and HLA in healthy donors. Amplification used 60 Vbeta primers and 13 Jbeta primers. The data were produced by immunoSEQ multiplex PCR, yet TCRdb's version contains in-frame clones alone and is incomplete. This sample has more than 95,000 clones, with about four fifths found just once. The sequenced sample consisted of PBMCs. These receptors were taken from a female donor in good health and CMV-seropositive.

V and J are TRBV2 and TRBJ1-1; tentatively, D is TRBD1 (6 bases). This CDR3 is built from 16 residues. Germline values: CDR1 SNHLY, CDR2 FYNNEI. The V end was cut by 0 bases, the J end by 4 bases, with 15 bases between. The chain's CDR3 is CASSEALRGGPTEAFF. The CDR3 coding sequence is TGTGCCAGCAGTGAAGCGCTCCGGGGGGGGCCCACTGAAGCTTTCTTT.

The sample holds one count of this clone. The gene calls are TRBV11-2 and TRBJ1-1, with D maybe TRBD1 (5 bases). Trimming removed 5 bases from V and 3 bases from J, with 16 bases in between. The CDR3 length is 15 residues. Looked up from germline, CDR1 is SGHAT and CDR2 is FQNNGV. The chain's CDR3 is CASSPVNGGDTEAFF. CDR3 sequence (DNA): TGTGCCAGCAGCCCTGTTAACGGGGGGGACACTGAAGCTTTCTTT.

This sequence joins TRBV14 and TRBJ2-7, with D unresolved. Germline assignment: CDR1 SGHDN and CDR2 FVKESK. The V end was cut by 4 bases, the J end by 0 bases, with 10 bases between. The CDR3 has 14 residues. CDR3 sequence: CASSLHMNSYEQYF. As DNA, the CDR3 is TGTGCCAGCAGCCTCCACATGAACTCCTACGAGCAGTACTTC.

The rearrangement uses TRBV28 and TRBJ2-7; D not certain. The CDR3 is 11 amino acids. Trimming shortened V by 3 bases and J by 6 bases, and 6 bases separated the two germline ends. CDR1 is MDHEN and CDR2 is SYDVKM in the germline V gene. The CDR3 DNA follows: TGTGCCAGCAGTTTTTTCCTCGAGCAGTACTTC. Protein sequence: CASSFFLEQYF.

The rearrangement links TRBV30 to TRBJ2-1; D is perhaps TRBD2 (6 bases). In germline, CDR1 is GTSNPN, CDR2 SVGIG (reference sequence). Trimming took 4 bases from V and 5 from J, leaving 12 bases between them. The CDR3 is 13 amino acids. CDR3 protein: CAWTSGGHNEQFF. DNA for the CDR3: TGTGCCTGGACCTCCGGGGGTCACAATGAGCAGTTCTTC.

The genes are TRBV5-8 and TRBJ1-5, with a weak D call TRBD1 (6 bases). V lost 4 bases to trimming and J lost 7 bases, with 15 bases between them. The germline gives CDR1 SGHTS, CDR2 YDEGEE. CDR3 length: 14 amino acids. The CDR3 spells CASSPRGGGQPQHF. As DNA, the CDR3 is TGTGCCAGCAGCCCCAGGGGTGGAGGACAGCCCCAGCATTTT.